Shown below are 6 T cell receptor beta chains from a single sample sequenced in a study of OX40 agonist ivuxolimab in advanced cancers. Method: immunoSEQ multiplex PCR; TCRdb's copy keeps in-frame clones and lacks some. The sample carries about 67,000 clones, about 88% recorded once. The material was CD4+ or CD8+ T cells sorted from blood, obtained in a trial of the OX40 agonist ivuxolimab. The receptors were sampled from an adult with an advanced solid tumor such as melanoma, head and neck, liver or kidney cancer.

The rearrangement uses TRBV10-3 and TRBJ1-6; D is possibly TRBD1 (5 bases). The CDR3 consists of 14 residues. Germline V lookup: CDR1 ENHRY, CDR2 SYGVKD. V gave up 2 bases and J gave up 9 bases, with 11 bases separating them. In nucleotides, the CDR3 is TGTGCCATCAGTGAGGACAGTCAATTTTCACCCCTCCACTTT. Translation gives CAISEDSQFSPLHF.

This sequence joins TRBV5-5 and TRBJ2-5, with no clear D. CDR1 is SGHKS and CDR2 is YYEKEE in the germline V gene (reference sequence). The CDR3 is 12 residues long. The V and J ends lost 0 bases and 5 bases respectively, with 5 bases between them. The CDR3 loop reads CASSLDVETQYF. The CDR3 DNA reads as TGTGCCAGCAGCTTGGATGTGGAGACCCAGTACTTC.

The chain carries TRBV11-3 and TRBJ1-2, with D possibly TRBD1 on 6 matching bases. The germline CDR1 and CDR2 sequences are SGHNT and YENEEA. Trimming pared 3 bases from V and 5 bases from J, leaving 13 bases between. The CDR3 covers 14 residues. CDR3 sequence reads: CASSLGHQTYGYTF. Here the CDR3 DNA reads TGTGCCAGCAGCTTGGGACATCAGACTTATGGCTACACCTTC.

This rearrangement joins TRBV15 to TRBJ1-2; a weak D match, TRBD1 (6 bases). Deletions cut 0 bases from V and 5 bases from J, with 10 bases between. CDR3 length equals 14 residues. The V gene's germline CDR1 is LNHNV and CDR2 YYDKDF (reference sequence). The CDR3 DNA reads TGTGCCACCAGCAGAGATCCCCAGGGGTATGGCTACACCTTC. Protein: CATSRDPQGYGYTF.

This clone appeared a few times. The V call is TRBV10-1, the J call TRBJ2-7, with 9 bases fitting TRBD1. Germline V gene sequence: CDR1 WNHNN, CDR2 SYGVQD (reference sequence). There are 15 residues in the CDR3. The V gene end was trimmed by 2 bases and the J gene end by 6 bases; junction bases not matched to a gene: 8. The CDR3 spells CASSEPGQGLLEQYF. DNA for the CDR3: TGCGCCAGCAGTGAGCCGGGACAGGGACTGCTCGAGCAGTACTTC.

The J gene is TRBJ1-1, the V gene TRBV7-8; D is unresolved. The CDR3 runs to 15 residues. Germline CDR1 reads SGHVS; CDR2 reads FQNEAQ. With 6 bases removed from V and 1 base from J, the gap between germline ends came to 15 bases. CDR3 residues: CASSPAPKGNTEAFF. The CDR3, as DNA: TGTGCCAGCAGTCCCGCCCCTAAGGGGAACACTGAAGCTTTCTTT.